Below are 20 T cell receptor beta chains sequenced from a single sample in a study of cytomegalovirus exposure and HLA in healthy donors. Both 60 Vbeta primers and 13 Jbeta primers went into the PCR. TCRdb's copy holds only in-frame clones and misses some; the assay was immunoSEQ multiplex PCR. This sample has 130,000 or so clones, with about 74% found just once. Material: PBMCs. Every receptor here comes from a man aged 30 to 45 in good health and CMV-seronegative.

J is TRBJ2-2 and V is TRBV14, with D perhaps TRBD1 (5 bases). This CDR3 is built from 16 residues. CDR1 is SGHDN and CDR2 is FVKESK in the germline V gene. V was clipped by 4 bases and J by 2 bases, with 14 bases between them. CDR3 bases: TGTGCCAGCAGCCCCCGGCCAGGGCTCAACACCGGGGAGCTGTTTTTT. This sequence encodes CASSPRPGLNTGELFF.

The chain links TRBV5-4 to TRBJ2-3; TRBD1 matches 9 bases. CDR3 size: 15 residues. CDR1 SGHNT and CDR2 YYREEE come from the germline V gene (reference sequence). J lost 6 bases, V lost 3 bases, and 8 bases had no gene match. The CDR3: CASSSGTGKEDTQYF. The CDR3 coding sequence is TGTGCCAGCAGCTCCGGGACAGGGAAGGAGGATACGCAGTATTTT. Full variable domain (missing parts from reference TRBV5-4 and TRBJ2-3): ETGVTQSPTHLIKTRGQQVTLRCSSQSGHNTVSWYQQALGQGPQFIFQYYREEENGRGNFPPRFSGLQFPNYSSELNVNALELDDSALYLCASSSGTGKEDTQYFGPGTRLTVL.

The chain has TRBV2 and TRBJ2-2; possible D gene TRBD2, 7 bases. Trimming left V 11 bases short and J 5 bases short, with 15 bases between. Germline loops: CDR1 SNHLY, CDR2 FYNNEI. The CDR3 extends over 13 amino acids. CDR3 region: CAFQGGGTGELFF. CDR3 bases: TGTGCCTTTCAAGGGGGGGGGACCGGGGAGCTGTTTTTT. The whole variable domain, remainder taken from reference TRBV2 and TRBJ2-2, is EPEVTQTPSHQVTQMGQEVILRCVPISNHLYFYWYRQILGQKVEFLVSFYNNEISEKSEIFDDQFSVERPDGSNFTLKIRSTKLEDSAMYFCAFQGGGTGELFFGEGSRLTVL.

The rearrangement joins TRBV28 to TRBJ2-7; D perhaps matches TRBD1 (6 bases). The CDR3 has 15 residues. The V end lost 5 bases, the J end lost 4 bases, and 18 bases lay between the germline ends. CDR1 and CDR2 (germline): MDHEN, SYDVKM. CDR3 in DNA: TGTGCCAGCAGTCCGATCCGACTTAGGGGGTACGAGCAGTACTTC. Its protein product is CASSPIRLRGYEQYF.

This rearrangement joins TRBV10-3 to TRBJ2-2; D possibly corresponds to TRBD1 (5 bases). This CDR3 is built from 15 residues. The germline V and J ends were trimmed by 4 bases and 3 bases, with 12 bases remaining between them. The germline V gene has CDR1 ENHRY and CDR2 SYGVKD. CDR3 in DNA: TGTGCCATCAGTGCTAAACAACAGGACACCGGGGAGCTGTTTTTT. Protein product: CAISAKQQDTGELFF.

J is TRBJ2-1 and V is TRBV7-8; no clear D. Per the germline V gene, CDR1 is SGHVS and CDR2 is FQNEAQ. The V end was cut by 0 bases, the J end by 8 bases, with 17 bases between. This CDR3 is 16 amino acids long. The CDR3 spells CASSLARRAGLDEQFF. The CDR3 DNA reads as TGTGCCAGCAGCTTAGCGAGGCGCGCTGGCTTGGATGAGCAGTTCTTC.

CDR3 loop: CASPLGGSTDTQYF. CDR3 nucleotides: TGTGCCAGCCCTCTCGGGGGGAGCACAGATACGCAGTATTTT. V is TRBV27 and J is TRBJ2-3; 7 positions match TRBD2. Trimming at V came to 8 bases and at J to 0 bases, leaving 5 bases not matched to a gene. The germline gives CDR1 MNHEY, CDR2 SMNVEV (reference sequence). This CDR3 comprises 14 residues.

This clone occurred once. This chain uses TRBV2 with TRBJ1-2, with TRBD1 matching 9 bases. CDR1 is SNHLY, CDR2 FYNNEI, per germline. The J segment lost 6 bases and the V segment lost 6 bases, leaving 8 bases of the junction unmatched. CDR3 length: 14 residues. The CDR3 bases are TGTGCCAGCAGGGTTACAACAGGGGGCAATGGCTACACCTTC. It codes for CASRVTTGGNGYTF.

The chain uses TRBV14 and TRBJ2-5, with D possibly TRBD1 on 5 matching bases. V was cut by 0 bases and J by 5 bases, with 13 bases left in between. Germline V CDR1 and CDR2: SGHDN, FVKESK. This CDR3 is 15 amino acids long. Here the CDR3 reads CASSQDAGHGETQYF. CDR3 DNA: TGTGCCAGCAGCCAAGACGCAGGGCACGGTGAGACCCAGTACTTC.

The chain couples TRBV2 to TRBJ2-3, with 10 bases aligning to TRBD2. The V gene end was trimmed by 8 bases and the J gene end by 1 base; junction bases not matched to a gene: 3. Germline V lookup: CDR1 SNHLY, CDR2 FYNNEI. This CDR3 spans 14 amino acids. The chain's CDR3 is CASGGTSGTDTQYF. The CDR3 bases are TGTGCCAGCGGGGGGACTAGCGGCACAGATACGCAGTATTTT.

This clone came up a few times. The gene calls are TRBV29-1 and TRBJ2-3; the match to TRBD2 covers 10 bases. V shed 2 bases and J 2 bases; nucleotides not matched to a gene: 7. This CDR3 has 16 amino acids. Per germline, CDR1 SQVTM and CDR2 ANQGSEA. As DNA, the CDR3 is TGCAGCGTTGAACCCCGTAGCGGGGGGAACACAGATACGCAGTATTTT. This codes for CSVEPRSGGNTDTQYF.

The chain employs TRBV27 and TRBJ1-2; 9 nucleotides align to TRBD1. CDR1 MNHEY and CDR2 SMNVEV come from the germline V gene (reference sequence). The trim removed 4 bases at V and 4 bases at J, leaving 7 bases unmatched. CDR3 length equals 15 residues. This chain's CDR3 is CASSSQGASSYGYTF. The CDR3, as DNA: TGTGCCAGCAGTTCACAGGGGGCGAGTAGCTATGGCTACACCTTC.

The rearrangement joins TRBV7-8 to TRBJ1-4, with D maybe TRBD1 (6 bases). The CDR3 is made up of 15 amino acids. From germline, CDR1 is SGHVS and CDR2 FQNEAQ. V dropped 3 bases and J dropped 6 bases, with 14 bases sitting between them. This CDR3 reads CASSFKWTAHEKLFF. Written as DNA, the CDR3 is TGTGCCAGCAGCTTTAAATGGACAGCACATGAAAAACTGTTTTTT. The full variable domain, its missing parts supplied by reference TRBV7-8 and TRBJ1-4, is GAGVSQSPRYKVAKRGQDVALRCDPISGHVSLFWYQQALGQGPEFLTYFQNEAQLDKSGLPSDRFFAERPEGSVSTLKIQRTQQEDSAVYLCASSFKWTAHEKLFFGSGTQLSVL.

This chain uses TRBV19 with TRBJ2-3; a weak D match, TRBD1 (5 bases). The V gene lost 5 bases and the J gene lost 0 bases, with 9 bases spanning the gap. The CDR3 consists of 14 residues. Germline CDR1 LNHDA, CDR2 SQIVND (reference sequence). This CDR3 is CASSLGLSTDTQYF. CDR3 nucleotide sequence: TGTGCCAGTAGTTTGGGGCTAAGCACAGATACGCAGTATTTT.

The chain couples TRBV6-5 to TRBJ1-2; D gene uncertain. The V end was cut by 5 bases, the J end by 5 bases, with 6 bases between. CDR1 is MNHEY, CDR2 SVGAGI, per germline. CDR3 length equals 11 residues. The CDR3 nucleotides are TGTGCCAGCAGTACCGGGTATGGCTACACCTTC. As protein: CASSTGYGYTF.

This clone appeared once. V gene TRBV11-3 combines with J gene TRBJ2-1; 14 bases agree with TRBD2. V lost 6 bases to trimming and J lost 6 bases; unmatched junction nucleotides: 16. The germline gives CDR1 SGHNT, CDR2 YENEEA. The CDR3 sequence is 19 residues long. The CDR3 spells CASSWAGTSGSRAANEQFF. The CDR3 DNA follows: TGTGCCAGCAGTTGGGCCGGGACTAGCGGGAGTCGGGCGGCCAATGAGCAGTTCTTC.

The CDR3 spells CASSKLAGEYEQYF. The DNA of the CDR3 is TGTGCCAGTAGTAAACTAGCGGGAGAGTACGAGCAGTACTTC. The rearrangement links TRBV19 to TRBJ2-7; 11 positions agree with TRBD2. V trimming: 4 bases; J trimming: 4 bases; junction bases outside the gene matches: 3. Germline V gene data show CDR1 as LNHDA and CDR2 as SQIVND (reference sequence). The length of the CDR3 is 14 residues.

This chain connects TRBV19 to TRBJ2-1; TRBD2 matches at 7 bases. Germline-derived CDR1 and CDR2 are LNHDA and SQIVND (reference sequence). The CDR3 contains 18 residues. V lost 6 bases and J lost 4; bases outside the gene matches: 18. CDR3 residues: CASRTERGKSPPYNEQFF. The CDR3, as DNA: TGTGCCAGTAGAACTGAGCGGGGAAAGAGCCCCCCGTACAATGAGCAGTTCTTC.

The rearrangement links TRBV5-6 to TRBJ2-5; 7 bases fit TRBD2. The V and J ends lost 1 base and 5 bases, in that order; junction bases with no gene match: 11. The CDR3 extends over 16 amino acids. CDR1 and CDR2 from the germline V gene are SGHDT and YYEEEE. The CDR3 DNA reads TGTGCCAGCAGCTTGTGGAGGGAGGGCCTCGGGGAGACCCAGTACTTC. It translates to CASSLWREGLGETQYF.

The chain employs TRBV5-1 and TRBJ1-1; D remains unclear. In germline, CDR1 is SGHRS, CDR2 YFSETQ. The CDR3 totals 13 residues. V shed 0 bases and J shed 8 bases, with 11 bases lying between them. This chain's CDR3 is CASSLAPSREAFF. Written as DNA, the CDR3 is TGCGCCAGCAGCTTGGCCCCCTCCCGGGAAGCTTTCTTT. The variable domain in full, completed from reference TRBV5-1 and TRBJ1-1, reads KAGVTQTPRYLIKTRGQQVTLSCSPISGHRSVSWYQQTPGQGLQFLFEYFSETQRNKGNFPGRFSGRQFSNSRSEMNVSTLELGDSALYLCASSLAPSREAFFGQGTRLTVV.